This is a list of T cell receptor beta chains from one sample in a study of T-cell memory formation after mild COVID-19. TCRdb used MiXCR to reprocess the 5' RACE reads, holding one entry per CDR3 protein. The sample lists 110,000 to 150,000 distinct CDR3 sequences, under 30% occurring once. Sequencing used PBMCs or a T cell subset sorted from them (not recorded which). Receptors were obtained from an adult woman who had mild COVID-19 (a few samples of this study predate the infection). Cell type and time point are not known. Each CDR3 is given with its conserved first and last residue. The order of the fields is J gene, V gene, D gene, clone size, CDR3 DNA, CDR3 protein. D genes are given only for firm matches. Size tells how often a clone was seen (once, few, many) or the class of an expanded clone, and some rows leave it out.

TRBJ1-5,TRBV2,TRBD1,NA,TGTGCCGGGACAGGGGGCAGTACTCAGCCCCAGCATTTT,CAGTGGSTQPQHF
TRBJ2-7,TRBV6-5,NA,few,TGTGCCACCAAAGAAGGGGGGAGTGGGTACGAGCAGTACTTC,CATKEGGSGYEQYF
TRBJ2-3,TRBV27,TRBD1,few,TGTGCCAGCAGTTTATGGACAGGGGACACAGATACGCAGTATTTT,CASSLWTGDTDTQYF
TRBJ2-3,TRBV13,TRBD1,NA,TGTGCCAGCAGCCTACAGGGGCAAAGATGGGATACGCAGTATTTT,CASSLQGQRWDTQYF
TRBJ2-3,TRBV19,NA,NA,TGTGCCAGTAGTATAGTGGCCAACACAGATACGCAGTATTTT,CASSIVANTDTQYF
TRBJ2-5,TRBV7-6,NA,few,TGTGCCAGCAGCCCCCGTATAGCAGGTCGTGAAGAGACCCAGTACTTC,CASSPRIAGREETQYF
TRBJ2-1,TRBV7-2,TRBD2,NA,TGTGCCAGCAGCTACGGACTAGCGGTAGATGAGCAGTTCTTC,CASSYGLAVDEQFF
TRBJ2-7,TRBV12-3/TRBV12-4,NA,NA,TGTGCCAGCACACGGTCGTCCTACGAGCAGTACTTC,CASTRSSYEQYF
TRBJ2-5,TRBV24-1,NA,NA,TGTGCCACCAGTGATTTTATGGAGACCCAGTACTTC,CATSDFMETQYF
TRBJ2-1,TRBV5-1,TRBD2,few,TGCGCCAGCAGCCAGCCGGGACTAGCGGGAGTATCCTACAATGAGCAGTTCTTC,CASSQPGLAGVSYNEQFF
TRBJ2-7,TRBV6-2/TRBV6-3,NA,once,TGTGCCAGCAGTTACTACGGGACGGACCTCTACGAGCAGTACTTC,CASSYYGTDLYEQYF
TRBJ2-7,TRBV5-1,NA,NA,TGCGCCAGCAGCTTGCGGGGGCTCAGCTCCTACGAGCAGTACTTC,CASSLRGLSSYEQYF
TRBJ2-5,TRBV7-9,NA,NA,TGTGCCAGCCGACCGGGATGGGGCGACCTACAAGAGACCCAGTACTTC,CASRPGWGDLQETQYF
TRBJ1-4,TRBV20-1,NA,NA,TGCAGTGCCTCAACTGGGACTGGGGATGAAAAACTGTTTTTT,CSASTGTGDEKLFF
TRBJ1-4,TRBV7-9,NA,NA,TGTGCCAGCAGCTTACCAGGGGCAACTAATGAAAAACTGTTTTTT,CASSLPGATNEKLFF
TRBJ2-4,TRBV5-1,NA,NA,TGCGCCAGCAGACAGAACCTAGCCAAAAACATTCAGTACTTC,CASRQNLAKNIQYF
TRBJ2-7,TRBV29-1,TRBD1,few,TGCAGCGTCCCGGGACAGCGTTCCTACGAGCAGTACTTC,CSVPGQRSYEQYF
TRBJ2-7,TRBV4-1,NA,NA,TGCGCCAGCAGCCAAGCTCCCCGGGGGCGGTACGAGCAGTACTTC,CASSQAPRGRYEQYF
TRBJ2-3,TRBV7-9,NA,NA,TGTGCCAGCAGCTTAGGGCCTAGCGACACAGATACGCAGTATTTT,CASSLGPSDTDTQYF